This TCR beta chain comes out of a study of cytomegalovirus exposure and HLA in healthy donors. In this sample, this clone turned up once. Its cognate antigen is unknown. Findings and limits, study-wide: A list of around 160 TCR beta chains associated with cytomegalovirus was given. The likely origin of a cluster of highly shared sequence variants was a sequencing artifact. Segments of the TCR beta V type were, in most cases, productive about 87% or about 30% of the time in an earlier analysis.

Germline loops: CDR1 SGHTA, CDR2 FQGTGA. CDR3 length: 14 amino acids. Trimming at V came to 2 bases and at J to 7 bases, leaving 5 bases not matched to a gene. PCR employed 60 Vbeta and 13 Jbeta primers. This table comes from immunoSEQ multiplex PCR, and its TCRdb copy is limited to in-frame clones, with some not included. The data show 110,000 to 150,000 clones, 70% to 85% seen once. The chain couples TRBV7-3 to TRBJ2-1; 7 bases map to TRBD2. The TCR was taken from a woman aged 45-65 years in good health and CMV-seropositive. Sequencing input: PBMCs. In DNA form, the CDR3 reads TGTGCCAGCAGCTTAGGGGACTACAATAATGAGCAGTTCTTC. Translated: CASSLGDYNNEQFF.